This is a list of T cell receptor beta chains from one sample in a study of blood T cell repertoires in COVID-19. Produced via immunoSEQ multiplex PCR; TCRdb's table is partial and in-frame only. Of roughly 250,000 clones detected, about 80% appear once; the ten largest clones hold less than 20%. The sequenced material came from peripheral blood. The receptors were gathered from a person aged 65-85 years with COVID-19, enrolled during active disease. The CDR3 runs from the conserved cysteine through the conserved F or W. D genes are given only for firm matches. Part of the rows lack a size; the others show once, few, many or a class for expanded clones.

>once|TRBV2|TRBD1|TRBJ2-2
CASKRGQGPGELFF
TGTGCCAGCAAGAGAGGACAGGGTCCCGGGGAGCTGTTTTTT
>.|TRBV7-8|TRBD2|TRBJ2-1
CASSFLQPGLAINEQFF
TGTGCCAGCAGCTTCCTCCAACCGGGACTAGCGATAAATGAGCAGTTCTTC
>.|TRBV12-3/TRBV12-4|.|TRBJ1-2
CASRSGENYGYTF
TGTGCCAGCAGATCAGGGGAGAACTATGGCTACACCTTC
>many|TRBV18|.|TRBJ1-2
CASSPTGIGVYGYTF
TGTGCCAGCTCACCGACAGGTATAGGTGTCTATGGCTACACCTTC
>.|TRBV29-1|TRBD1|TRBJ2-1
CSVESTGVAAYNEQFF
TGCAGCGTTGAGTCGACAGGGGTCGCCGCCTACAATGAGCAGTTCTTC
>.|TRBV25-1|TRBD2|TRBJ2-1
CASSEYRLAGGPGQFF
TGTGCCAGCAGTGAATATCGCCTAGCGGGGGGGCCAGGGCAGTTCTTC
>.|TRBV6-2/TRBV6-3|TRBD2|TRBJ2-7
CASSYSTSGGYEQYF
TGTGCCAGCAGTTACTCGACTAGCGGGGGGTACGAGCAGTACTTC
>.|TRBV11-2|.|TRBJ1-3
CASSPGPGVFSGNTIYF
TGTGCCAGCAGCCCAGGGCCAGGGGTTTTCTCTGGAAACACCATATATTTT
>.|TRBV4-3|.|TRBJ2-5
CASSQALQGPQYF
TGCGCCAGCAGCCAAGCACTCCAGGGCCCCCAGTACTTC
>.|TRBV5-1|.|TRBJ2-2
CASSFGGLTGELFF
TGCGCCAGCAGCTTTGGAGGGCTCACCGGGGAGCTGTTTTTT
>.|TRBV7-2|.|TRBJ2-1
CASSLGQITYNEQFF
TGTGCCAGCAGCTTAGGCCAGATAACCTACAATGAGCAGTTCTTC
>.|TRBV29-1|TRBD1|TRBJ1-2
CSVRGDRGFVYTF
TGCAGCGTCCGAGGGGACAGGGGTTTTGTCTACACCTTC
>.|TRBV28|TRBD1|TRBJ2-3
CASSLQGVSTDTQYF
TGTGCCAGCAGTTTACAGGGGGTTAGCACAGATACGCAGTATTTT
>.|TRBV7-9|TRBD2|TRBJ2-5
CASSLRLAGEETQYF
TGTGCCAGCAGCTTGAGACTAGCGGGGGAAGAGACCCAGTACTTC
>.|TRBV3-1/TRBV3-2|TRBD1|TRBJ1-6
CASSQPDRGSPLHF
TGTGCCAGCAGCCAGCCAGACAGGGGTTCACCCCTCCACTTT
>few|TRBV28|TRBD1|TRBJ1-2
CASSSSYLNRGLFGYTF
TGTGCCAGCAGTTCATCCTACCTTAACAGGGGCCTCTTTGGCTACACCTTC
>.|TRBV28|TRBD1|TRBJ1-4
CASSQTGATNEKLFF
TGTGCCAGCAGTCAGACAGGGGCAACTAATGAAAAACTGTTTTTT
>.|TRBV27|.|TRBJ2-5
CASSSHLGAQETQYF
TGTGCCAGCAGTTCCCACCTGGGGGCCCAAGAGACCCAGTACTTC